This T cell receptor (beta chain) emerged from a study of radiotherapy plus CTLA-4 blockade in lung cancer. General study results and limits: Following radiotherapy plus ipilimumab, tumor-derived TCR clones expanded in the blood.

This clone was seen once. Its antigen is as yet unknown. J gave up 9 bases and V 3 bases, and 5 bases lay outside the gene matches. Germline V gene sequence: CDR1 LNHDA, CDR2 SQIVND (reference sequence). This CDR3 has 14 residues. Produced via immunoSEQ multiplex PCR; TCRdb's table is partial and in-frame only. This table has around 26,000 clones, about three quarters appearing once. The receptor comes from a human donor with non-small cell lung cancer who had stable disease on radiotherapy plus ipilimumab. The sequencing here drew on peripheral blood, taken from a patient treated with radiotherapy plus ipilimumab. This chain connects TRBV19 to TRBJ1-6, with 7 bases matching TRBD1. This chain's CDR3 is CASSIQGEGSPLHF. CDR3 DNA sequence: TGTGCCAGTAGTATTCAGGGGGAAGGTTCACCCCTCCACTTT.